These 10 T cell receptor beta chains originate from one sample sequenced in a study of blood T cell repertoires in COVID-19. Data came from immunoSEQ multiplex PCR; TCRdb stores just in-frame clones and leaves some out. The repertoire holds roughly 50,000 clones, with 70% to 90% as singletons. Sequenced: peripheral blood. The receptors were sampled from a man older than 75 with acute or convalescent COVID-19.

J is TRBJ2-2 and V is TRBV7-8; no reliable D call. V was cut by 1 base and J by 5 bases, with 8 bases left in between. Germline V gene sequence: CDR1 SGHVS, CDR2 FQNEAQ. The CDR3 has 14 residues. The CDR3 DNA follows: TGTGCCAGCAGCTTAGTTTCGAGGACCGGGGAGCTGTTTTTT. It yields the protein CASSLVSRTGELFF.

CDR3 nucleotide sequence: TGTGCCAGCAGCGTGGGACATCTGGGTAATCAGCCCCAGCATTTT. This translates into CASSVGHLGNQPQHF. The chain combines TRBV13 with TRBJ1-5; tentative D call: TRBD1 (6 bases). Per germline, CDR1 PRHDT and CDR2 FYEKMQ (reference sequence). V lost 5 bases and J lost 4, with 15 bases in between. This CDR3 is 15 amino acids long.

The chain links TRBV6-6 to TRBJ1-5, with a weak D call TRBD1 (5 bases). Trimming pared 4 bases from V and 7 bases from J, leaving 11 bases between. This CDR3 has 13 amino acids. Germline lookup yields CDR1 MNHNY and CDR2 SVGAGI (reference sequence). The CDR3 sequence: CASSLGAGQPQHF. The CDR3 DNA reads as TGTGCCAGCAGTTTAGGGGCAGGCCAGCCCCAGCATTTT.

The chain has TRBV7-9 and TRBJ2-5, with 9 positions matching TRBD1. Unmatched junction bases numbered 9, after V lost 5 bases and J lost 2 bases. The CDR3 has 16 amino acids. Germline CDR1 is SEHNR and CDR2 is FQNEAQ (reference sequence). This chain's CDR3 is CASSRIGQGKQETQYF. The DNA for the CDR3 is TGTGCCAGCAGCAGAATCGGACAGGGGAAACAAGAGACCCAGTACTTC.

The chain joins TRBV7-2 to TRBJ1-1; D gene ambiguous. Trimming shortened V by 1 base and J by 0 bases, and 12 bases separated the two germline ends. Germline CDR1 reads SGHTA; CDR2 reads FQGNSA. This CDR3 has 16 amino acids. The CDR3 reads CASSLGRAVMNTEAFF. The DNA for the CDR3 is TGTGCCAGCAGCTTAGGGAGGGCGGTCATGAACACTGAAGCTTTCTTT.

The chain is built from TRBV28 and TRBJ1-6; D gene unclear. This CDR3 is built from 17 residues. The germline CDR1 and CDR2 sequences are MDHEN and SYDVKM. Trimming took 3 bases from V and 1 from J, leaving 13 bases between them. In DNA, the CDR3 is TGTGCCAGCAGTTTCCTAGGGAGTCAGTCCTATAATTCACCCCTCCACTTT. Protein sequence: CASSFLGSQSYNSPLHF.

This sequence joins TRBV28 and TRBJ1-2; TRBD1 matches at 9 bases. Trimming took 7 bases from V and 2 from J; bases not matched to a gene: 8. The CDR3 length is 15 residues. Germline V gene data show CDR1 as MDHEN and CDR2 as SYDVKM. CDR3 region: CASTIPGTGNYGYTF. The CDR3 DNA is TGTGCCAGCACTATACCCGGGACAGGGAACTATGGCTACACCTTC.

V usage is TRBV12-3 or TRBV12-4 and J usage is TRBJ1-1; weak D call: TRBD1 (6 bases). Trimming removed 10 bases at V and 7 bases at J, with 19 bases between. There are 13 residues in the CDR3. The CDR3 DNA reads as TGTGCCACCTGCCTGGGGGGGCTGGGTGAAGCTTTCTTT. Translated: CATCLGGLGEAFF.

The CDR3 DNA reads as TGTGCCACCAGCAGAGATCTATCGGACAGCGAAGCTTTCTTT. It yields the protein CATSRDLSDSEAFF. The J gene is TRBJ1-1, the V gene TRBV15; possibly TRBD1 for D (6 bases). Trimming cost V 0 bases and J 8 bases, with 13 bases left between them. The germline gives CDR1 LNHNV, CDR2 YYDKDF (reference sequence). There are 14 residues in the CDR3. The variable domain in full, with the rest retrieved from reference TRBV15 and TRBJ1-1, is DAMVIQNPRYQVTQFGKPVTLSCSQTLNHNVMYWYQQKSSQAPKLLFHYYDKDFNNEADTPDNFQSRRPNTSFCFLDIRSPGLGDTAMYLCATSRDLSDSEAFFGQGTRLTVV.

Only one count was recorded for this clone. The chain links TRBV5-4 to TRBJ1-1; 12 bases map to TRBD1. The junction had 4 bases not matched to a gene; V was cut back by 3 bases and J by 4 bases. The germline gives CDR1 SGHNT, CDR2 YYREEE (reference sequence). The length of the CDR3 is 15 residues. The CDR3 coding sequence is TGTGCCAGCAGCTGGGGGACAGGGGGCCTCACTGAAGCTTTCTTT. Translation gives CASSWGTGGLTEAFF.